This TCR beta chain was sequenced in a study of CD8+CD57+ T cells in acquired aplastic anemia. Study observations and caveats: CD8+ Simpson's diversity showed no significant patient-control difference.

The ends were cut back, 2 bases at V and 1 base at J, with 7 bases in the middle. The CDR3 covers 14 residues. CDR1 MNHEY and CDR2 SVGAGI come from the germline V gene. Concerning this clonotype itself: Its antigen is currently unknown. Being one base from a much bigger clone, this may be a read error.

Both TCR beta VDJ combination and CDR3 sequence profiling were carried out. Genomic DNA was the template for this profiling. TCRdb used MiXCR to reprocess the reads, holding one entry per CDR3 protein. The sample holds about 150,000 distinct CDR3 sequences, around half seen once. Patients selected for sequencing had displayed CD8+CD57+ cell expansion by flow cytometry. A severe acquired aplastic anemia diagnosis applied to all patients. Patients had undergone no therapy by the time their blood was sampled. The V and J genes are TRBV6-5 and TRBJ2-3; possible D gene TRBD2, 5 bases. Sequencing was carried out using sorted CD4+, CD8+, or CD8+CD57+ T cells (not recorded which) from PBMCs. The receptor comes from a human donor with aplastic anemia. CDR3 protein: CASSYGLRTDTQYF. As DNA, the CDR3 is TGTGCCAGCAGTTACGGACTTCGCACAGATACGCAGTATTTT.